The 24 T cell receptor beta chains below come from one sample, sequenced in a study of cytomegalovirus exposure and HLA in healthy donors. 13 Jbeta primers and 60 Vbeta primers were used for the PCR. The protocol was immunoSEQ multiplex PCR, while the TCRdb copy is restricted to in-frame clones and leaves out a portion. The sample lists around 130,000 clones, almost 85% seen once, with under 3% in the top ten. The specimen was PBMCs. Receptor source: a boy aged 2 to 9 in good health and CMV-seronegative.

This clone was detected a few times. The V call is TRBV29-1, the J call TRBJ1-1, with D perhaps TRBD1 (5 bases). V was trimmed by 0 bases and J by 7 bases, leaving 12 bases between them. The CDR3 length is 13 residues. In germline, CDR1 is SQVTM, CDR2 ANQGSEA. The CDR3 nucleotides are TGCAGCGTTGAAGATCGGGGGACCCATGAAGCTTTCTTT. This encodes CSVEDRGTHEAFF.

The rearrangement joins TRBV6-5 to TRBJ2-1; D gene unclear. The CDR3 spans 14 residues. The V gene's germline CDR1 is MNHEY and CDR2 SVGAGI. V was cut by 7 bases and J by 2 bases, with 12 bases left in between. Here the CDR3 reads CASTSLAAYNEQFF. The CDR3 bases are TGTGCCAGCACCTCACTGGCGGCCTACAATGAGCAGTTCTTC.

V is TRBV6-6 and J is TRBJ2-5; TRBD2 aligns across 9 bases. The CDR3 has 13 residues. The V gene end was trimmed by 6 bases and the J gene end by 5 bases; junction bases not matched to a gene: 4. Germline CDR1 reads MNHNY; CDR2 reads SVGAGI (reference sequence). This chain's CDR3 is CASSHGLAETQYF. As DNA, the CDR3 is TGTGCCAGCAGCCATGGACTAGCGGAGACCCAGTACTTC.

The chain is built from TRBV4-2 and TRBJ1-5; no reliable D call. This CDR3 spans 13 amino acids. Germline assignment: CDR1 LGHNA and CDR2 YNFKEQ. Trimming took off 4 bases at V and 3 bases at J, with 7 bases between the two ends. DNA of the CDR3: TGTGCCAGCAGCCCGCGGGACAATCAGCCCCAGCATTTT. It codes for CASSPRDNQPQHF.

The V call is TRBV5-6, the J call TRBJ1-3; D gene uncertain. Between the trimmed V and J ends, which lost 2 bases and 0 bases, there was a span of 6 bases. Germline V CDR1 and CDR2: SGHDT, YYEEEE. This CDR3 is built from 14 residues. DNA of the CDR3: TGTGCCAGCAGCTTAACGCGCTCTGGAAACACCATATATTTT. Protein: CASSLTRSGNTIYF. The variable domain in full, with the rest retrieved from reference TRBV5-6 and TRBJ1-3, is DAGVTQSPTHLIKTRGQQVTLRCSPKSGHDTVSWYQQALGQGPQFIFQYYEEEERQRGNFPDRFSGHQFPNYSSELNVNALLLGDSALYLCASSLTRSGNTIYFGEGSWLTVV.

This rearrangement joins TRBV15 to TRBJ1-4, with 8 bases matching TRBD1. Per germline, CDR1 LNHNV and CDR2 YYDKDF (reference sequence). Germline trimming cut 0 bases from V and 8 bases from J; bases unmatched to any gene: 11. The CDR3 contains 17 residues. Here the CDR3 reads CATSRDQSQGAREKLFF. The CDR3 DNA sequence: TGTGCCACCAGCAGAGATCAGTCGCAGGGGGCGAGGGAAAAACTGTTTTTT.

This chain uses TRBV11-2 with TRBJ1-2; D unresolved. This CDR3 is 14 amino acids long. Trimming removed 1 base at V and 2 bases at J, with 8 bases between. Germline CDR1 and CDR2: SGHAT and FQNNGV. CDR3 coding DNA: TGTGCCAGCAGCTTAGCGCCGGGGAACTATGGCTACACCTTC. It specifies CASSLAPGNYGYTF.

The rearrangement links TRBV5-6 to TRBJ2-7; D is undetermined. Trimming removed 3 bases at V and 5 bases at J, with 15 bases between. Germline V gene data show CDR1 as SGHDT and CDR2 as YYEEEE. CDR3 length equals 14 residues. Here the CDR3 reads CASSYTGLFHEQYF. CDR3 in DNA: TGTGCCAGCAGCTATACCGGTCTTTTCCACGAGCAGTACTTC. Full variable domain (outside the CDR3, taken from reference TRBV5-6 and TRBJ2-7): DAGVTQSPTHLIKTRGQQVTLRCSPKSGHDTVSWYQQALGQGPQFIFQYYEEEERQRGNFPDRFSGHQFPNYSSELNVNALLLGDSALYLCASSYTGLFHEQYFGPGTRLTVT.

V usage is TRBV6-6 and J usage is TRBJ1-5; no clear D. The ends were cut back, 5 bases at V and 11 bases at J, with 13 bases in the middle. The V gene's germline CDR1 is MNHNY and CDR2 SVGAGI (reference sequence). The CDR3 has 12 amino acids. In DNA form, the CDR3 reads TGTGCCAGCAGTACCCCTCGCGAGACCCAGCATTTT. It codes for CASSTPRETQHF.

The rearrangement uses TRBV5-4 and TRBJ2-2, with D perhaps matching TRBD2 (7 bases). V was clipped by 4 bases and J by 5 bases, with 21 bases between them. The germline V gene encodes CDR1 SGHNT and CDR2 YYREEE (reference sequence). This CDR3 contains 17 residues. Here the CDR3 DNA reads TGTGCCAGCAGCCACCCGGGGGCGGGAGTAGTTACCGGGGAGCTGTTTTTT. It encodes CASSHPGAGVVTGELFF. The variable domain in full, with the rest retrieved from reference TRBV5-4 and TRBJ2-2, is ETGVTQSPTHLIKTRGQQVTLRCSSQSGHNTVSWYQQALGQGPQFIFQYYREEENGRGNFPPRFSGLQFPNYSSELNVNALELDDSALYLCASSHPGAGVVTGELFFGEGSRLTVL.

V usage is TRBV4-3 and J usage is TRBJ2-1, with D maybe TRBD1 (6 bases). V lost 4 bases and J 1 base, leaving 11 bases between the germline ends. CDR1 is LGHNA, CDR2 YSLEER, per germline. The CDR3 has 15 amino acids. CDR3 DNA: TGCGCCAGCAGCCTTGACAGGTCTTCCTACAATGAGCAGTTCTTC. It is translated as CASSLDRSSYNEQFF.

V and J are TRBV25-1 and TRBJ2-1, with 8 bases lining up with TRBD2. The V gene end was trimmed by 2 bases and the J gene end by 0 bases; junction bases not matched to a gene: 9. CDR3 size: 18 residues. Germline assignment: CDR1 MGHDK and CDR2 SYGVNS. CDR3 in amino acids: CASSESRRGGGSYNEQFF. In DNA, the CDR3 is TGTGCCAGCAGTGAAAGCCGCCGGGGGGGAGGCTCCTACAATGAGCAGTTCTTC.

J is TRBJ2-7 and V is TRBV7-6; TRBD2 matches at 10 bases. Trimming cost V 4 bases and J 3 bases; bases outside gene matches: 3. Germline V gene sequence: CDR1 SGHVS, CDR2 FNYEAQ. The CDR3 covers 14 residues. CDR3 amino acids: CASSSRLAGYEQYV. The CDR3 DNA sequence: TGTGCCAGCAGCTCACGACTAGCGGGCTACGAGCAGTACGTC.

This chain uses TRBV13 with TRBJ2-7, with D possibly TRBD1 on 6 matching bases. V lost 0 bases and J lost 4, with 19 bases in between. In germline, CDR1 is PRHDT, CDR2 FYEKMQ (reference sequence). The CDR3 is 17 residues long. The CDR3 loop reads CASSLGTQGQGIYEQYF. The CDR3 DNA follows: TGTGCCAGCAGCTTAGGCACGCAGGGGCAGGGTATATACGAGCAGTACTTC.

This chain uses TRBV5-1 with TRBJ1-1, with D unresolved. CDR1 SGHRS and CDR2 YFSETQ come from the germline V gene. This CDR3 is built from 15 residues. With 3 bases removed from V and 1 base from J, the gap between germline ends came to 13 bases. CDR3 loop: CASSWVSRGNTEAFF. In DNA, the CDR3 is TGCGCCAGCAGCTGGGTGTCGAGAGGGAACACTGAAGCTTTCTTT.

The V gene is TRBV4-3, the J gene TRBJ1-1; TRBD1 might be the D (6 bases). The ends were cut back, 0 bases at V and 6 bases at J, with 17 bases in the middle. This CDR3 region has 16 residues. Germline V gene sequence: CDR1 LGHNA, CDR2 YSLEER. The CDR3 here is CASSQDGQGSGAEAFF. The CDR3 DNA reads as TGCGCCAGCAGCCAAGATGGGCAGGGGAGTGGGGCTGAAGCTTTCTTT.

The chain links TRBV27 to TRBJ1-1; D gene unclear. V was pared by 5 bases and J by 4 bases, with 11 bases between. CDR1 and CDR2 (germline): MNHEY, SMNVEV (reference sequence). The CDR3 is made up of 13 amino acids. DNA for the CDR3: TGTGCCAGCAGTGGGCCTCTCGGCACTGAAGCTTTCTTT. Its translation is CASSGPLGTEAFF.

Only one count was recorded for this clone. The chain employs TRBV19 and TRBJ1-5; D remains unclear. Germline V gene data show CDR1 as LNHDA and CDR2 as SQIVND (reference sequence). The CDR3 is 15 residues long. V lost 3 bases and J 0 bases, leaving 9 bases between the germline ends. This CDR3 reads CASSISAYSNQPQHF. The CDR3 coding sequence is TGTGCCAGTAGTATTTCCGCCTATAGCAATCAGCCCCAGCATTTT.

V usage is TRBV25-1 and J usage is TRBJ1-4, with a weak D call TRBD1 (5 bases). Looked up from germline, CDR1 is MGHDK and CDR2 is SYGVNS. V lost 5 bases, J lost 3 bases, and 10 bases lay in between. The CDR3 has 14 residues. The CDR3, as DNA: TGTGCCAGCAGTCGATGGGGCCCTAATGAAAAACTGTTTTTT. Translation: CASSRWGPNEKLFF. The whole variable domain, filled in from reference TRBV25-1 and TRBJ1-4, reads EADIYQTPRYLVIGTGKKITLECSQTMGHDKMYWYQQDPGMELHLIHYSYGVNSTEKGDLSSESTVSRIRTEHFPLTLESARPSHTSQYLCASSRWGPNEKLFFGSGTQLSVL.

The rearrangement links TRBV30 to TRBJ1-4; D unclear. The CDR3 has 15 amino acids. From germline, CDR1 is GTSNPN and CDR2 SVGIG (reference sequence). V dropped 6 bases and J dropped 3 bases, with 17 bases sitting between them. CDR3 bases: TGTGCCTGCCCCCCCATTCGGACTTCTAATGAAAAACTGTTTTTT. Translating it yields CACPPIRTSNEKLFF.

This clone has a handful of counts. The gene calls are TRBV5-6 and TRBJ1-6; 7 nucleotides line up with TRBD1. Unmatched junction bases numbered 2, after V lost 0 bases and J lost 5 bases. The CDR3 extends over 15 amino acids. The V gene's germline CDR1 is SGHDT and CDR2 YYEEEE. For the CDR3, the DNA is TGTGCCAGCAGCTTGGTGGGACAGAATAATTCACCCCTCCACTTT. It yields the protein CASSLVGQNNSPLHF.

J is TRBJ1-2 and V is TRBV18; 7 nucleotides line up with TRBD1. The germline CDR1 and CDR2 sequences are KGHSH and LQKENI. CDR3 length equals 14 residues. V was clipped by 2 bases and J by 5 bases; unmatched bases: 5. The CDR3 nucleotides are TGTGCCAGCTCACCAACAGGGGAGGCTTATGGCTACACCTTC. As protein: CASSPTGEAYGYTF.

The chain recombines TRBV6-5 with TRBJ1-6; 8 positions match TRBD1. J gave up 0 bases and V 8 bases, and 3 bases lay outside the gene matches. Germline V gene data show CDR1 as MNHEY and CDR2 as SVGAGI. The CDR3 totals 15 residues. In DNA, the CDR3 is TGTGCCAGCTCAGGGGGCGGCTCCTATAATTCACCCCTCCACTTT. Translation gives CASSGGGSYNSPLHF.

Worth noting for this clone: At one end the junction does not follow the germline gene, possibly because of a read error. Other DNA variants within this sample encode the same CDR3. J is TRBJ1-6 and V is TRBV4-3, with D possibly TRBD1 on 5 matching bases. In germline, CDR1 is LGHNA, CDR2 YSLEER. The CDR3 sequence is 16 residues long. The CDR3 sequence: CASSQDPPGYNSPLHF. The CDR3 DNA is TGCGCCAGCAGCCAAGATCCCCCAGGGTATAACTCACCCCTCCACTTT.